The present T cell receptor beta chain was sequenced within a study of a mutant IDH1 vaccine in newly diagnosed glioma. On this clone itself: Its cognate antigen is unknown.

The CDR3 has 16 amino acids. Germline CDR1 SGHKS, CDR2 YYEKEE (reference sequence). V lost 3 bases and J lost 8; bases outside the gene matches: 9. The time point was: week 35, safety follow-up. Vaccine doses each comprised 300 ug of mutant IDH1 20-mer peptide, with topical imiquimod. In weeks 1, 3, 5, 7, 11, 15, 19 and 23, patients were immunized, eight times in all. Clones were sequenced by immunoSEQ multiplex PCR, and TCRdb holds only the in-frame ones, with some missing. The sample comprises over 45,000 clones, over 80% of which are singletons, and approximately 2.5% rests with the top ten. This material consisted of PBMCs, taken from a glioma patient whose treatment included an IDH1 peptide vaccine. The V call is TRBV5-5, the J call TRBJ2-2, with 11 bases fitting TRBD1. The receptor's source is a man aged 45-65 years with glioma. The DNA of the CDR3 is TGTGCCAGCAGCTGGGGGACAGGGGGGGCCCTGGGGGAGCTGTTTTTT. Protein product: CASSWGTGGALGELFF.